These T cell receptor beta chains were read from a single sample in a study of CXCR3-negative and CXCR3-positive naive CD8 T cells. TCRdb processed the 5' RACE reads again and assigns one entry to each CDR3 protein, with no DNA. This table lists 100,000 to 150,000 distinct CDR3 sequences. Sequenced sample: naive CXCR3- CD8+ T cells from blood. These receptors were obtained from a human donor in good health. Some clones in this sample may be carry-over from other donors' samples. CDR3s include the opening cysteine and the closing phenylalanine or tryptophan.

length: 14; V: TRBV5-4; J: TRBJ2-3; CDR3: CASSLYVSTDTQYF
length: 14; V: TRBV11-2; J: TRBJ2-1; CDR3: CASSWGQGDNEQFF
length: 15; V: TRBV27; J: TRBJ2-1; CDR3: CASSLYRTGASEQFF
length: 14; V: TRBV10-3; J: TRBJ2-7; CDR3: CAYHPGQGAAEQYF
length: 12; V: TRBV4-1; J: TRBJ1-1; CDR3: CASSHKGTEAFF
length: 16; V: TRBV9; J: TRBJ2-1; CDR3: CASNPSRDNSYNEQFF
length: 16; V: TRBV20-1; J: TRBJ2-7; CDR3: CSARPMISGSSYEQYF
length: 14; V: TRBV28; J: TRBJ2-7; CDR3: CASSWGQGAFEQYF
length: 13; V: TRBV7-2; J: TRBJ1-2; CDR3: CASSLDDFYGYTF
length: 16; V: TRBV28; J: TRBJ2-5; CDR3: CASSSMVQPLQETQYF
length: 16; V: TRBV28; J: TRBJ2-3; CDR3: CASSPDWGNGTDTQYF
length: 16; V: TRBV3-1; J: TRBJ2-5; CDR3: CASSPDRGSGEETQYF
length: 17; V: TRBV7-7; J: TRBJ2-3; CDR3: CASSLTTTSGDTDTQYF
length: 13; V: TRBV19; J: TRBJ1-1; CDR3: CASSIGSLSEAFF
length: 14; V: TRBV5-1; J: TRBJ2-7; CDR3: CASSLAGSTYEQYF
length: 15; V: TRBV14; J: TRBJ2-7; CDR3: CASSQVGGQTYEQYF
length: 15; V: TRBV5-1; J: TRBJ2-3; CDR3: CASSLEPFSTDTQYF
length: 15; V: TRBV15; J: TRBJ2-7; CDR3: CATSRAGQTSYEQYF
length: 17; V: TRBV6-6; J: TRBJ2-1; CDR3: CASSFLGGGSAYNEQFF
length: 14; V: TRBV4-2; J: TRBJ2-7; CDR3: CASSPRDSRWEQYF
length: 13; V: TRBV29-1; J: TRBJ2-1; CDR3: CSVVGKNYNEQFF
length: 13; V: TRBV5-5; J: TRBJ1-6; CDR3: CASSLHSNSPLHF
length: 14; V: TRBV29-1; J: TRBJ2-1; CDR3: CSVEDGNSYNEQFF
length: 11; V: TRBV7-8; J: TRBJ1-3; CDR3: CASSSENTIYF
length: 14; V: TRBV4-3; J: TRBJ2-7; CDR3: CASSQGAGGAEQYF
length: 11; V: TRBV28; J: TRBJ1-1; CDR3: CATARNTEAFF
length: 16; V: TRBV4-2; J: TRBJ1-4; CDR3: CASSPLEGSTNEKLFF
length: 15; V: TRBV5-1; J: TRBJ1-6; CDR3: CASSLDDRGYSPLHF
length: 13; V: TRBV6-5; J: TRBJ2-1; CDR3: CASSSGGRNEQFF
length: 16; V: TRBV4-2; J: TRBJ2-1; CDR3: CASTTGAYAGSDEQFF
length: 16; V: TRBV2; J: TRBJ2-7; CDR3: CASRRDPGQGVYEQYF
length: 15; V: TRBV29-1; J: TRBJ2-7; CDR3: CSVEDTASAYYVQYF
length: 14; V: TRBV7-3; J: TRBJ2-5; CDR3: CASSLGGGGETQYF
length: 14; V: TRBV7-9; J: TRBJ2-1; CDR3: CASRLAGTYNEQFF
length: 15; V: TRBV7-6; J: TRBJ2-7; CDR3: CASSIEGAFSYEQYF
length: 15; V: TRBV28; J: TRBJ1-2; CDR3: CASSLGTGLWYGYTF
length: 12; V: TRBV29-1; J: TRBJ2-2; CDR3: CSVGRNTGELFF
length: 16; V: TRBV29-1; J: TRBJ2-7; CDR3: CSVESDGPGQTYEQYF
length: 17; V: TRBV4-3; J: TRBJ2-7; CDR3: CASSQDARGPSSYEQYF
length: 16; V: TRBV7-3; J: TRBJ2-5; CDR3: CASSLSGGYSPETQYF
length: 16; V: TRBV6-2/TRBV6-3; J: TRBJ2-4; CDR3: CASSLIAGGQGNIQYF
length: 16; V: TRBV28; J: TRBJ2-5; CDR3: CASSQLEDRGLETQYF
length: 15; V: TRBV11-1; J: TRBJ1-1; CDR3: CASTSWDRMNTEAFF
length: 15; V: TRBV24-1; J: TRBJ2-2; CDR3: CATSDLREAPGELFF
length: 15; V: TRBV19; J: TRBJ1-1; CDR3: CASSIASGGATSAFF
length: 15; V: TRBV12-3/TRBV12-4; J: TRBJ2-1; CDR3: CASTLHLAPYNEQFF
length: 16; V: TRBV28; J: TRBJ1-5; CDR3: CASSFPGQEGNQPQHF
length: 13; V: TRBV29-1; J: TRBJ2-1; CDR3: CSVDRDSYNEQFF
length: 14; V: TRBV7-9; J: TRBJ1-1; CDR3: CASSLNSLNTEAFF
length: 13; V: TRBV7-2; J: TRBJ2-7; CDR3: CASRGQGTYEQYF
length: 16; V: TRBV7-2; J: TRBJ2-7; CDR3: CASSPEAWDRAYEQYF
length: 16; V: TRBV7-9; J: TRBJ2-1; CDR3: CASSLVGGPAVDEQFF
length: 17; V: TRBV29-1; J: TRBJ1-2; CDR3: CSVPPGTRNTTGYGYTF
length: 15; V: TRBV27; J: TRBJ2-1; CDR3: CASSSYLNSYNEQFF
length: 14; V: TRBV7-3; J: TRBJ2-1; CDR3: CASSLADREDEQFF
length: 14; V: TRBV7-6; J: TRBJ2-3; CDR3: CASSLALQTDTQYF
length: 15; V: TRBV7-9; J: TRBJ2-7; CDR3: CASSGMTDSRYEQYF
length: 15; V: TRBV12-3/TRBV12-4; J: TRBJ2-1; CDR3: CASRSSGSSYNEQFF
length: 16; V: TRBV28; J: TRBJ2-2; CDR3: CASSYLDITNTGELFF
length: 13; V: TRBV7-2; J: TRBJ2-7; CDR3: CASSARAADEQYF